Below are 27 T cell receptor beta chains sequenced from a single sample in a study of siplizumab effects on memory and regulatory T cells. Profiled with immunoSEQ multiplex PCR; TCRdb holds only in-frame clones, not every one. This sample has roughly 100,000 clones, with about 94% found just once. Source material: CD4+ T cells sorted from blood. The origin of the receptors is a human donor in good health.

The chain links TRBV11-2 to TRBJ2-4, with D hard to call. Between the trimmed V and J ends, which lost 4 bases and 10 bases, there was a span of 11 bases. Germline V gives CDR1 SGHAT, CDR2 FQNNGV. This CDR3 is built from 12 residues. The DNA of the CDR3 is TGTGCCAGCAGCTCTCCCTTGGAAATTCAGTACTTC. Encoded protein: CASSSPLEIQYF.

The chain has TRBV6-6 and TRBJ2-7, with D unresolved. Trimming took 5 bases from V and 4 from J, leaving 15 bases between them. The CDR3 consists of 14 residues. Germline V gene data show CDR1 as MNHNY and CDR2 as SVGAGI (reference sequence). CDR3 region: CASSARVLPYEQYF. CDR3 DNA sequence: TGTGCCAGCAGTGCACGGGTCCTCCCTTACGAGCAGTACTTC.

The rearrangement joins TRBV10-3 to TRBJ2-6; D gene unclear. CDR3 length equals 16 residues. The germline V gene encodes CDR1 ENHRY and CDR2 SYGVKD. The ends were cut back, 0 bases at V and 2 bases at J, with 8 bases in the middle. CDR3: CAISESQMTGANVLTF. The DNA of the CDR3 is TGTGCCATCAGTGAGTCACAGATGACTGGGGCCAACGTCCTGACTTTC.

This chain joins TRBV6-1 and TRBJ2-5; TRBD2 matches at 8 bases. CDR1 MNHNS and CDR2 SASEGT come from the germline V gene. V dropped 4 bases and J dropped 1; count of bases not matched to a gene: 11. CDR3 size: 17 residues. CDR3 nucleotide sequence: TGTGCCAGCAGTGGGAATTGGGGGACTAGTGTCCAAGAGACCCAGTACTTC. Translation: CASSGNWGTSVQETQYF.

The gene calls are TRBV27 and TRBJ1-2; TRBD1 is a possible D gene (5 bases). V was pared by 3 bases and J by 5 bases, with 22 bases between. The CDR3 has 17 amino acids. From germline, CDR1 is MNHEY and CDR2 SMNVEV (reference sequence). CDR3 sequence reads: CASSLSGLVRKTYGYTF. CDR3 DNA sequence: TGTGCCAGCAGTTTGTCAGGGCTCGTAAGGAAGACGTATGGCTACACCTTC.

The CDR3 protein is CASSSLPGGGVSTDTQYF. The CDR3 DNA reads TGTGCCAGCAGTTCACTACCGGGTGGGGGGGTTAGCACAGATACGCAGTATTTT. This rearrangement joins TRBV28 to TRBJ2-3, with 7 bases identical to TRBD2. Germline assignment: CDR1 MDHEN and CDR2 SYDVKM. The CDR3 is made up of 18 amino acids. V was pared by 4 bases and J by 0 bases, with 13 bases of the junction left unmatched.

The chain uses TRBV11-2 and TRBJ2-2, with 11 bases lining up with TRBD2. With 4 bases clipped from V and 4 bases from J, the junction kept 5 bases outside the gene matches. Germline assignment: CDR1 SGHAT and CDR2 FQNNGV. This CDR3 has 16 amino acids. The CDR3 region is CASSSTGTSGTGELFF. CDR3 bases: TGTGCCAGCAGCTCCACCGGGACTAGCGGCACCGGGGAGCTGTTTTTT.

This chain connects TRBV6-6 to TRBJ1-6; no reliable D call. V lost 2 bases, J lost 7 bases, and 6 bases lay in between. CDR1 MNHNY and CDR2 SVGAGI come from the germline V gene (reference sequence). This CDR3 has 13 residues. In nucleotides, the CDR3 is TGTGCCAGCAGTTACGAAGGGAATTCACCCCTCCACTTT. Residues: CASSYEGNSPLHF.

The CDR3 DNA sequence: TGTGCCAGCAGCTTGGGGACTGGGGGGCTCGAGTTGGAGACCCAGTACTTC. Encoded protein: CASSLGTGGLELETQYF. V usage is TRBV7-3 and J usage is TRBJ2-5; D might be TRBD1 or TRBD2, each matching 6 bases. The CDR3 contains 17 residues. Germline V gives CDR1 SGHTA, CDR2 FQGTGA. The V end lost 3 bases, the J end lost 5 bases, and 22 bases lay between the germline ends.

The gene calls are TRBV9 and TRBJ2-5, with 8 bases lining up with TRBD1. With the DNA end fitting TRBJ2-7 better, the J assignment may be wrong. The CDR3 runs 15 residues. In germline, CDR1 is SGDLS, CDR2 YYNGEE. The chain's CDR3 is CASSALPGGGHEQYF. The CDR3 region has the DNA TGTGCCAGCAGCGCCCTCCCAGGGGGCGGCCACGAGCAGTACTTC.

This chain joins TRBV27 and TRBJ2-3, with 9 bases identical to TRBD2. The germline V gene encodes CDR1 MNHEY and CDR2 SMNVEV (reference sequence). V lost 6 bases to trimming and J lost 2 bases; unmatched junction nucleotides: 15. This CDR3 contains 18 residues. In nucleotides, the CDR3 is TGTGCCAGCAGCCTTACGGTTCTAGCGGGGTCCCTCACAGATACGCAGTATTTT. This sequence encodes CASSLTVLAGSLTDTQYF.

The gene calls are TRBV6-5 and TRBJ2-7; TRBD1 aligns across 7 bases. V lost 7 bases and J lost 2; bases outside the gene matches: 5. Germline loops: CDR1 MNHEY, CDR2 SVGAGI. This CDR3 contains 13 residues. CDR3 in DNA: TGTGCCAGCAAGATTACAGGGGCCTACGAGCAGTACTTC. Protein: CASKITGAYEQYF.

This clone was seen just once. The rearrangement joins TRBV7-3 to TRBJ1-2; D call uncertain. The CDR3 loop spans 12 amino acids. CDR1 and CDR2 (germline): SGHTA, FQGTGA. V dropped 0 bases and J dropped 11 bases, with 10 bases sitting between them. DNA of the CDR3: TGTGCCAGCAGCTTAACTTTGGAGGGATACACCTTC. The encoded protein is CASSLTLEGYTF.

The chain combines TRBV6-1 with TRBJ2-1; D unresolved. V lost 6 bases to trimming and J lost 7 bases, with 13 bases between them. Germline V gene lookup returns CDR1 MNHNS and CDR2 SASEGT. The CDR3 sequence is 13 residues long. The CDR3 spells CASRAEVRNEQFF. Here the CDR3 DNA reads TGTGCCAGCAGGGCGGAAGTTCGGAATGAGCAGTTCTTC.

This chain links TRBV7-7 with TRBJ2-1, with TRBD1 as a possible D gene (7 bases). This CDR3 is 14 amino acids long. Trimming cost V 1 base and J 10 bases, with 14 bases left between them. The V gene's germline CDR1 is SSHAT and CDR2 FNYEAQ (reference sequence). Written as DNA, the CDR3 is TGTGCCAGCAGCTTAGGGACAGGAGGGGGAGAGCAGTTCTTC. Protein sequence: CASSLGTGGGEQFF. The full variable domain, its missing parts supplied by reference TRBV7-7 and TRBJ2-1, is GAGVSQSPRYKVTKRGQDVTLRCDPISSHATLYWYQQALGQGPEFLTYFNYEAQPDKSGLPSDRFSAERPEGSISTLTIQRTEQRDSAMYRCASSLGTGGGEQFFGPGTRLTVL.

V gene TRBV7-9 combines with J gene TRBJ2-5, with D possibly being TRBD2 (5 bases). Germline V lookup: CDR1 SEHNR, CDR2 FQNEAQ (reference sequence). V was clipped by 1 base and J by 3 bases, with 9 bases between them. The CDR3 consists of 14 residues. Here the CDR3 reads CASSLVFGKETQYF. The CDR3 DNA reads TGTGCCAGCAGCTTAGTTTTCGGGAAAGAGACCCAGTACTTC.

The CDR3: CASSFPRGRADTQYF. DNA of the CDR3: TGTGCCAGCAGTTTCCCCCGAGGGAGGGCAGATACGCAGTATTTT. The rearrangement links TRBV28 to TRBJ2-3, with 7 bases fitting TRBD2. CDR3 length: 15 amino acids. CDR1 and CDR2 from the germline V gene are MDHEN and SYDVKM. V shed 3 bases, J shed 4 bases, and the junction held 7 bases outside the gene matches.

This clone was recorded a few times. The J gene is TRBJ1-1, the V gene TRBV4-1; D unclear. Germline assignment: CDR1 MGHRA and CDR2 YSYEKL. The CDR3 runs 13 residues. V lost 7 bases, J lost 1 base, and 10 bases lay in between. The CDR3 sequence is CASTNLPNTEAFF. Written as DNA, the CDR3 is TGCGCCAGCACCAACTTACCGAACACTGAAGCTTTCTTT.

The V gene is TRBV30, the J gene TRBJ2-7, with 7 bases that match TRBD2. V lost 7 bases, J lost 3 bases, and 9 bases stayed unmatched. The germline gives CDR1 GTSNPN, CDR2 SVGIG (reference sequence). The CDR3 runs to 13 residues. CDR3 bases: TGTGCCTCACGGACACTAGCGAACTACGAGCAGTACTTC. It yields the protein CASRTLANYEQYF.

The chain uses TRBV27 and TRBJ1-2; D call uncertain. CDR3 length equals 14 residues. The germline V gene encodes CDR1 MNHEY and CDR2 SMNVEV (reference sequence). The ends were cut back, 2 bases at V and 8 bases at J, with 15 bases in the middle. CDR3 in DNA: TGTGCCAGCAGTTTAGCCCTTCGGGTGGGAGGCTACACCTTC. Its translation is CASSLALRVGGYTF.

The chain joins TRBV6-1 to TRBJ2-3, with 7 bases lining up with TRBD2. The germline gives CDR1 MNHNS, CDR2 SASEGT. This CDR3 comprises 14 residues. V gave up 10 bases and J gave up 2 bases; unmatched junction bases: 9. For the CDR3, the DNA is TGTGCCAACGCTAAGGGACTATACACAGATACGCAGTATTTT. It encodes CANAKGLYTDTQYF.

CDR3 region: CASSGTSQGPQHF. DNA for the CDR3: TGTGCCAGCAGCGGGACATCCCAGGGGCCCCAGCATTTT. The gene calls are TRBV7-2 and TRBJ1-5, with D possibly TRBD1 on 6 matching bases. CDR1 and CDR2 (germline): SGHTA, FQGNSA. The V gene lost 5 bases and the J gene lost 9 bases, with 14 bases spanning the gap. The CDR3 is 13 residues long.

This chain joins TRBV18 and TRBJ2-3; TRBD1 might be the D (5 bases). Trimming shortened V by 6 bases and J by 0 bases, and 19 bases separated the two germline ends. This CDR3 region has 17 residues. Germline V gene data show CDR1 as KGHSH and CDR2 as LQKENI. CDR3 residues: CASSRVTALSSTDTQYF. CDR3 nucleotides: TGTGCCAGCTCCAGGGTGACAGCCCTATCTAGCACAGATACGCAGTATTTT.

The chain combines TRBV2 with TRBJ1-5; TRBD1 might be the D (5 bases). The CDR3 is made up of 17 amino acids. Germline V gives CDR1 SNHLY, CDR2 FYNNEI. V shed 4 bases and J shed 2 bases, with 18 bases lying between them. CDR3 sequence: CASSGGGFLGGNQPQHF. The CDR3 DNA sequence: TGTGCCAGCAGTGGTGGAGGTTTTTTGGGGGGCAATCAGCCCCAGCATTTT. Looking up the rest from reference TRBV2 and TRBJ1-5 gives the full variable domain: EPEVTQTPSHQVTQMGQEVILRCVPISNHLYFYWYRQILGQKVEFLVSFYNNEISEKSEIFDDQFSVERPDGSNFTLKIRSTKLEDSAMYFCASSGGGFLGGNQPQHFGDGTRLSIL.

This chain connects TRBV7-2 to TRBJ2-1; 11 bases map to TRBD2. V shed 4 bases, J shed 7 bases, and the junction held 12 bases outside the gene matches. Germline V CDR1 and CDR2: SGHTA, FQGNSA. This CDR3 has 17 residues. DNA of the CDR3: TGTGCCAGCAGCTCAAAAGGACTAGCGGGCCCTTATAATGAGCAGTTCTTC. This translates into CASSSKGLAGPYNEQFF.

J is TRBJ2-3 and V is TRBV6-1; 8 bases are a match to TRBD1. CDR3 size: 14 residues. Germline-derived CDR1 and CDR2 are MNHNS and SASEGT. V was clipped by 6 bases and J by 4 bases; unmatched bases: 6. CDR3 in DNA: TGTGCCAGCAGCCGGACAGGGAGTCCAGATACGCAGTATTTT. Protein: CASSRTGSPDTQYF.

The chain carries TRBV29-1 and TRBJ2-4; 7 bases are shared with TRBD2. V shed 5 bases and J 7 bases; nucleotides not matched to a gene: 8. Germline CDR1 reads SQVTM; CDR2 reads ANQGSEA. The CDR3 is 13 amino acids. CDR3 nucleotide sequence: TGCAGCGTTAGCGGGGCACGGGGGAACATTCAGTACTTC. It encodes CSVSGARGNIQYF.